These 27 T cell receptor beta chains originate from one sample sequenced in a study of T cell changes during pregnancy in multiple sclerosis. Using immunoSEQ multiplex PCR, the repertoire was profiled, and TCRdb retains in-frame clones only, with some absent. This sample has approximately 66,000 clones; approximately 92% occur once, and the top ten carry about 2%. Sequencing was performed on peripheral blood, taken in the third trimester of pregnancy. All receptors come from a female donor in good health, enrolled as a control in a pregnancy study.

In its sample, this clone was seen once. The chain joins TRBV18 to TRBJ2-7; 13 bases line up with TRBD2. With 3 bases clipped from V and 5 bases from J, the junction kept 1 base outside the gene matches. The CDR3 length is 14 residues. CDR1 and CDR2 (germline): KGHSH, LQKENI. The CDR3 DNA sequence: TGTGCCAGCTCACCGACTAGCGGGGGGAACGAGCAGTACTTC. It yields the protein CASSPTSGGNEQYF.

This sequence joins TRBV11-1 and TRBJ2-1; 9 bases map to TRBD2. Germline CDR1 SGHAT, CDR2 FQDESV (reference sequence). V was pared by 5 bases and J by 8 bases, with 10 bases of the junction left unmatched. The CDR3 is made up of 15 amino acids. The CDR3 reads CASSPGLALVDEQFF. The CDR3 bases are TGTGCCAGCAGCCCGGGACTAGCACTCGTCGATGAGCAGTTCTTC.

The chain combines TRBV5-5 with TRBJ2-2; 8 bases align to TRBD2. Trimming cost V 7 bases and J 5 bases; bases outside gene matches: 10. The germline gives CDR1 SGHKS, CDR2 YYEKEE (reference sequence). This CDR3 comprises 15 residues. The CDR3 coding sequence is TGTGCCAGCGGTTTAGCGGGGAAACTGACCGGGGAGCTGTTTTTT. This encodes CASGLAGKLTGELFF.

The J gene is TRBJ1-2, the V gene TRBV6-5; possible D gene TRBD1, 6 bases. With 3 bases removed from V and 2 bases from J, the gap between germline ends came to 13 bases. Per germline, CDR1 MNHEY and CDR2 SVGAGI. The CDR3 totals 15 residues. The DNA for the CDR3 is TGTGCCAGCAGTTATTATAGGGGGACCAACTATGGCTACACCTTC. This sequence encodes CASSYYRGTNYGYTF.

The chain recombines TRBV14 with TRBJ1-2; D is perhaps TRBD1 (6 bases). This CDR3 spans 14 amino acids. V gave up 6 bases and J gave up 8 bases, with 19 bases separating them. Looked up from germline, CDR1 is SGHDN and CDR2 is FVKESK. In DNA form, the CDR3 reads TGTGCCAGCAGTCCTCTGCCGGGACAAGAAGGCTACACCTTC. It yields the protein CASSPLPGQEGYTF.

The DNA for the CDR3 is TGTGCCTGGAGCGCGGGACAGTCTTTCGCCCCAAAGTACTTC. Its protein is CAWSAGQSFAPKYF. The V gene is TRBV30, the J gene TRBJ2-5, with D possibly being TRBD1 (7 bases). The CDR3 contains 14 residues. V lost 3 bases and J 12 bases, leaving 23 bases between the germline ends. The V gene's germline CDR1 is GTSNPN and CDR2 SVGIG (reference sequence).

V and J are TRBV5-1 and TRBJ1-3; D is ambiguous. The length of the CDR3 is 17 residues. Germline assignment: CDR1 SGHRS and CDR2 YFSETQ. Trimming removed 3 bases at V and 4 bases at J, with 20 bases between. The CDR3 reads CASSSRPDWRKGNTIYF. In nucleotides, the CDR3 is TGCGCCAGCAGCTCCCGACCAGATTGGAGGAAAGGAAACACCATATATTTT.

Comment on this clone: Mismatch with germline at one junction end may stem from a read error. The V and J genes are TRBV7-3 and TRBJ2-3; maybe TRBD2 (6 bases). The CDR3 consists of 15 residues. CDR1 is SGHTA, CDR2 FQGTGA, per germline. This CDR3 is CASSKNGTPKDMQYF. The CDR3 DNA is TGTGCCAGCAGCAAAAACGGGACTCCCAAAGATATGCAGTATTTT. Based on the CDR3 plus reference TRBV7-3 and TRBJ2-3, the full variable domain is GAGVSQTPSNKVTEKGKYVELRCDPISGHTALYWYRQSLGQGPEFLIYFQGTGAADDSGLPNDRFFAVRPEGSVSTLKIQRTERGDSAVYLCASSKNGTPKDMQYFGPGTRLTVL.

This clone has only one observation. V and J are TRBV11-2 and TRBJ2-5, with TRBD2 as a possible D gene (7 bases). The CDR3 spans 16 residues. The V gene lost 3 bases and the J gene lost 7 bases, with 21 bases spanning the gap. Germline assignment: CDR1 SGHAT and CDR2 FQNNGV. The CDR3 is CASSFAGAGGGGTQYF. As DNA, the CDR3 is TGTGCCAGCAGCTTCGCGGGAGCAGGAGGGGGGGGGACCCAGTACTTC.

This clone was seen a single time. The chain is built from TRBV6-6 and TRBJ1-5; 7 bases line up with TRBD1. This CDR3 contains 14 residues. Germline V gene data show CDR1 as MNHNY and CDR2 as SVGAGI (reference sequence). V was pared by 2 bases and J by 7 bases, with 5 bases of the junction left unmatched. The CDR3, as DNA: TGTGCCAGCAGTTACCGACAGGGCGGGCAGCCCCAGCATTTT. This translates into CASSYRQGGQPQHF.

The chain is built from TRBV29-1 and TRBJ2-7; D might be TRBD2 (8 bases). Germline assignment: CDR1 SQVTM and CDR2 ANQGSEA. The CDR3 sequence is 17 residues long. V was cut by 1 base and J by 3 bases, with 22 bases left in between. CDR3 sequence: CSVEVGTAGTSVYEQYF. CDR3 nucleotide sequence: TGCAGCGTTGAAGTCGGGACAGCCGGGACTAGTGTCTACGAGCAGTACTTC.

This chain connects TRBV28 to TRBJ2-6, with TRBD1 matching over 12 bases. The junction had 5 bases not matched to a gene; V was cut back by 11 bases and J by 0 bases. The CDR3 has 16 residues. The germline V gene has CDR1 MDHEN and CDR2 SYDVKM. CDR3 bases: TGTGCCGGGGGACAGGGGGCACGCTCTGGGGCCAACGTCCTGACTTTC. Protein: CAGGQGARSGANVLTF.

The CDR3 DNA follows: TGTGCCTGGAGTGCAGACAGGGCTCCCAACCCGGCTAACATTCAGTACTTC. It is translated as CAWSADRAPNPANIQYF. The rearrangement joins TRBV30 to TRBJ2-4, with 7 bases aligning to TRBD1. This CDR3 is 17 amino acids long. Losses at the gene ends were 1 base for V and 7 bases for J; bases not matched to a gene: 16. Germline V lookup: CDR1 GTSNPN, CDR2 SVGIG (reference sequence).

This clone has a single count. The chain carries TRBV7-9 and TRBJ2-5, with 8 bases fitting TRBD1. The CDR3 consists of 14 residues. The V and J ends lost 5 bases and 5 bases, in that order; junction bases with no gene match: 7. CDR1 SEHNR and CDR2 FQNEAQ come from the germline V gene (reference sequence). The chain's CDR3 is CASSPDRGRETQYF. CDR3 nucleotides: TGTGCCAGCAGCCCCGACAGGGGTAGGGAGACCCAGTACTTC.

V is TRBV7-8 and J is TRBJ1-4, with D unclear. The CDR3 totals 14 residues. Germline-derived CDR1 and CDR2 are SGHVS and FQNEAQ. V was cut by 1 base and J by 7 bases, with 10 bases left in between. The CDR3: CASSLGPSGEKLFF. As DNA, the CDR3 is TGTGCCAGCAGCTTAGGTCCTTCGGGTGAAAAACTGTTTTTT.

This chain connects TRBV6-1 to TRBJ2-1; the D gene is possibly TRBD2 (5 bases). Germline V gene data show CDR1 as MNHNS and CDR2 as SASEGT. The CDR3 has 15 amino acids. With 7 bases removed from V and 3 bases from J, the gap between germline ends came to 16 bases. CDR3: CASTVDSAFYNEQFF. CDR3 nucleotide sequence: TGTGCCAGCACCGTGGATAGCGCTTTCTACAATGAGCAGTTCTTC.

This clone has just one count. The chain combines TRBV2 with TRBJ1-2, with no clear D. The CDR3 has 16 residues. Trimming stripped 3 bases from V and 1 base from J, with 15 bases between. The germline V gene encodes CDR1 SNHLY and CDR2 FYNNEI. This CDR3 reads CASSDLLGRGNYGYTF. The CDR3 DNA follows: TGTGCCAGCAGTGACCTCTTAGGAAGAGGTAACTATGGCTACACCTTC.

The chain employs TRBV10-3 and TRBJ2-7; D perhaps matches TRBD2 (5 bases). There are 12 residues in the CDR3. V lost 9 bases to trimming and J lost 6 bases, with 15 bases between them. Germline loops: CDR1 ENHRY, CDR2 SYGVKD. For the CDR3, the DNA is TGTGCCATATCAGTGATCGCGGGCGAGCAGTACTTC. Its translation: CAISVIAGEQYF.

The rearrangement joins TRBV15 to TRBJ2-5, with 14 bases fitting TRBD2. The CDR3 spans 16 residues. The germline V gene has CDR1 LNHNV and CDR2 YYDKDF (reference sequence). J gave up 5 bases and V 7 bases, and 9 bases lay outside the gene matches. Written as DNA, the CDR3 is TGTGCCACCACCCCGGGACTAGCGGGAGTAAGGGAGACCCAGTACTTC. This translates into CATTPGLAGVRETQYF.

The chain combines TRBV2 with TRBJ2-1; weak D call: TRBD2 (6 bases). Germline-derived CDR1 and CDR2 are SNHLY and FYNNEI. The CDR3 covers 14 residues. With 4 bases removed from V and 9 bases from J, the gap between germline ends came to 16 bases. CDR3 coding DNA: TGTGCCAGCAGTGGGCAGAGGGGCGGGGCTGAGCAGTTCTTC. Its protein is CASSGQRGGAEQFF.

V and J are TRBV2 and TRBJ2-2; 7 bases map to TRBD1. The V gene's germline CDR1 is SNHLY and CDR2 FYNNEI. Losses at the gene ends were 7 bases for V and 4 bases for J; bases not matched to a gene: 3. The CDR3 extends over 13 amino acids. The CDR3 DNA sequence: TGTGCCAGCAACAGGGGCCCCACCGGGGAGCTGTTTTTT. Amino acid sequence: CASNRGPTGELFF.

This clone came up a few times. The V and J genes are TRBV29-1 and TRBJ1-2, with a weak D call TRBD1 (5 bases). CDR3 size: 14 residues. V gave up 1 base and J gave up 8 bases, with 17 bases separating them. Germline loops: CDR1 SQVTM, CDR2 ANQGSEA. The CDR3, as DNA: TGCAGCGTTGAAGGCGACCAGGGTTCAGGCGGCTACACCTTC. Residues: CSVEGDQGSGGYTF.

This rearrangement joins TRBV10-3 to TRBJ2-1; D may be TRBD2 (6 bases). CDR3 length: 13 amino acids. Looked up from germline, CDR1 is ENHRY and CDR2 is SYGVKD. Trimming pared 6 bases from V and 6 bases from J, leaving 12 bases between. The CDR3 region is CAISKEGTNEQFF. Here the CDR3 DNA reads TGTGCCATCAGCAAGGAGGGGACCAATGAGCAGTTCTTC.

The rearrangement joins TRBV29-1 to TRBJ1-2, with 11 bases identical to TRBD1. This CDR3 is built from 12 residues. Germline V gene data show CDR1 as SQVTM and CDR2 as ANQGSEA. Losses at the gene ends were 7 bases for V and 3 bases for J; bases not matched to a gene: 1. As DNA, the CDR3 is TGCAGCGGGGGACAGGGGGACTATGGCTACACCTTC. Translating gives CSGGQGDYGYTF.

This clone has just a few counts. The chain employs TRBV12-5 and TRBJ2-7; 10 bases are a match to TRBD1. Trimming removed 6 bases from V and 1 base from J; junction bases left unmatched: 12. The CDR3 runs 17 residues. CDR1 is LGHNT, CDR2 FRNRAP, per germline. In DNA form, the CDR3 reads TGTGCTAGTGGACCAACCTCGGGACAGGGGTCGTCCTACGAGCAGTACTTC. As protein: CASGPTSGQGSSYEQYF. Variable domain in full (rest from reference TRBV12-5 and TRBJ2-7): DARVTQTPRHKVTEMGQEVTMRCQPILGHNTVFWYRQTMMQGLELLAYFRNRAPLDDSGMPKDRFSAEMPDATLATLKIQPSEPRDSAVYFCASGPTSGQGSSYEQYFGPGTRLTVT.

The rearrangement joins TRBV7-9 to TRBJ2-3; 7 bases are a match to TRBD2. The V gene's germline CDR1 is SEHNR and CDR2 FQNEAQ (reference sequence). After removal of 3 bases from V and 2 bases from J, the junction contained 11 bases not matched to a gene. The CDR3 runs 17 residues. The CDR3 spells CASSLAPASGYTDTQYF. Written as DNA, the CDR3 is TGTGCCAGCAGCTTGGCCCCGGCTAGCGGATACACAGATACGCAGTATTTT.

The J gene is TRBJ2-1, the V gene TRBV5-4; D may be TRBD2 (6 bases). Deletions cut 10 bases from V and 6 bases from J, with 23 bases between. The CDR3 is 15 amino acids. Germline V gene data show CDR1 as SGHNT and CDR2 as YYREEE (reference sequence). In DNA form, the CDR3 reads TGTGCCTGTATGGAGGGCAGGGTTAAGGGCAATGAGCAGTTCTTC. Protein sequence: CACMEGRVKGNEQFF.